This entry lists 26 T cell receptor beta chains sequenced from one sample in a study of cytomegalovirus exposure and HLA in healthy donors. PCR involved 60 Vbeta and 13 Jbeta primers. Assay: immunoSEQ multiplex PCR; the TCRdb copy retains only in-frame clones and omits some. The sample lists 150,000 to 200,000 clones, around 80% seen once, with less than 2% in the top ten. Sample: PBMCs. All receptors derive from a man aged 18 to 30 in good health and CMV-seronegative.

The rearrangement joins TRBV9 to TRBJ1-1; D is unresolved. Per germline, CDR1 SGDLS and CDR2 YYNGEE. This CDR3 region has 14 residues. Trimming shortened V by 2 bases and J by 0 bases, and 8 bases separated the two germline ends. DNA of the CDR3: TGTGCCAGCAGCGTGTCGGGGATGAACACTGAAGCTTTCTTT. This gives the protein CASSVSGMNTEAFF.

The chain employs TRBV28 and TRBJ2-3; the D gene is possibly TRBD1 (5 bases). Germline loops: CDR1 MDHEN, CDR2 SYDVKM. The CDR3 extends over 15 amino acids. V was cut by 3 bases and J by 3 bases, with 13 bases left in between. CDR3 region: CASSFTDRRTDTQYF. CDR3 bases: TGTGCCAGCAGTTTCACAGACAGAAGGACAGATACGCAGTATTTT.

CDR3 protein: CASSLVNRGETQYF. The CDR3 bases are TGTGCCAGCAGCTTAGTTAACAGGGGAGAGACCCAGTACTTC. The V and J genes are TRBV7-9 and TRBJ2-5; 7 positions match TRBD1. Trimming at V came to 1 base and at J to 4 bases, leaving 3 bases not matched to a gene. Germline loops: CDR1 SEHNR, CDR2 FQNEAQ (reference sequence). The length of the CDR3 is 14 residues. The full variable domain, rest sourced from reference TRBV7-9 and TRBJ2-5, is DTGVSQNPRHKITKRGQNVTFRCDPISEHNRLYWYRQTLGQGPEFLTYFQNEAQLEKSRLLSDRFSAERPKGSFSTLEIQRTEQGDSAMYLCASSLVNRGETQYFGPGTRLLVL.

The rearrangement links TRBV29-1 to TRBJ1-2, with 10 bases lining up with TRBD1. This CDR3 comprises 14 residues. Germline V CDR1 and CDR2: SQVTM, ANQGSEA. V was clipped by 5 bases and J by 6 bases; unmatched bases: 9. CDR3 sequence: CSVYPGQGFDGYTF. CDR3 nucleotides: TGCAGCGTTTACCCGGGACAGGGGTTCGATGGCTACACCTTC.

The rearrangement uses TRBV28 and TRBJ2-7; D uncertain. V was shortened by 5 bases and J by 4 bases, with 15 bases between the two germline ends. The CDR3 runs to 14 residues. Germline values: CDR1 MDHEN, CDR2 SYDVKM. The CDR3 sequence is CASSRIVSVYEQYF. The CDR3 nucleotides are TGTGCCAGCAGTCGCATAGTATCGGTGTACGAGCAGTACTTC.

The chain uses TRBV7-2 and TRBJ2-5; 8 nucleotides line up with TRBD2. The CDR3 has 15 residues. CDR1 is SGHTA and CDR2 is FQGNSA in the germline V gene. J lost 2 bases, V lost 5 bases, and 7 bases had no gene match. CDR3 protein: CASSRTLAEQETQYF. CDR3 coding DNA: TGTGCCAGCAGCCGTACACTAGCGGAACAAGAGACCCAGTACTTC.

The genes are TRBV27 and TRBJ2-7; tentatively, D is TRBD2 (5 bases). The germline gives CDR1 MNHEY, CDR2 SMNVEV (reference sequence). The CDR3 is 13 residues long. V lost 3 bases and J lost 6, with 12 bases in between. The CDR3 sequence is CASSFPLASEQYF. In DNA form, the CDR3 reads TGTGCCAGCAGTTTCCCCCTAGCATCCGAGCAGTACTTC.

CDR3 residues: CASSQEPIPKYEQYF. CDR3 in DNA: TGCGCCAGCAGCCAAGAACCAATACCTAAATACGAGCAGTACTTC. J is TRBJ2-7 and V is TRBV4-3; D unresolved. The CDR3 has 15 amino acids. CDR1 and CDR2 (germline): LGHNA, YSLEER. V shed 0 bases and J shed 4 bases, with 13 bases lying between them.

This sequence joins TRBV11-1 and TRBJ2-3; 8 bases line up with TRBD2. The CDR3 runs to 17 residues. CDR1 SGHAT and CDR2 FQDESV come from the germline V gene (reference sequence). V was clipped by 2 bases and J by 0 bases; unmatched bases: 7. The CDR3: CASSLSPASGSTDTQYF. The CDR3 bases are TGTGCCAGCAGCTTATCCCCGGCTAGCGGGAGCACAGATACGCAGTATTTT.

The gene calls are TRBV19 and TRBJ2-3, with 11 nucleotides matching TRBD2. This CDR3 comprises 18 residues. Germline V gene sequence: CDR1 LNHDA, CDR2 SQIVND (reference sequence). Trimming removed 3 bases from V and 4 bases from J; junction bases left unmatched: 12. In DNA, the CDR3 is TGTGCCAGTAGTATGGGTAGCGGGAGGGCCGGCGGATCAGATACGCAGTATTTT. Its translation: CASSMGSGRAGGSDTQYF.

V is TRBV5-1 and J is TRBJ1-1, with unresolved D. Germline V gene data show CDR1 as SGHRS and CDR2 as YFSETQ. V lost 2 bases and J 13 bases, leaving 15 bases between the germline ends. The length of the CDR3 is 12 residues. In nucleotides, the CDR3 is TGCGCCAGCAGCTTCTCGGGGTTGAAGCTTTTCTTT. This sequence encodes CASSFSGLKLFF.

V and J are TRBV5-5 and TRBJ1-5; unclear D gene. Trimming removed 0 bases from V and 7 bases from J, with 11 bases in between. The CDR3 loop spans 14 amino acids. Germline V gene lookup returns CDR1 SGHKS and CDR2 YYEKEE (reference sequence). Here the CDR3 DNA reads TGTGCCAGCAGCTTGGAACCCGGAGGGCAGCCCCAGCATTTT. Translating gives CASSLEPGGQPQHF.

V is TRBV6-7 and J is TRBJ2-7; weak D call: TRBD1 (6 bases). TRBV6-7 is recorded as an ORF, its role being uncertain. With 7 bases removed from V and 3 bases from J, the gap between germline ends came to 22 bases. This CDR3 spans 16 amino acids. The CDR3 DNA reads as TGTGCCAGCATTCACTATAGAGGGGGTCCTTACTACGAGCAGTACTTC. Amino acids: CASIHYRGGPYYEQYF.

The gene calls are TRBV15 and TRBJ2-2; possibly TRBD1 for D (6 bases). Trimming pared 5 bases from V and 0 bases from J, leaving 7 bases between. CDR1 and CDR2 (germline): LNHNV, YYDKDF (reference sequence). There are 14 residues in the CDR3. CDR3 in amino acids: CATSRTANTGELFF. CDR3 sequence (DNA): TGTGCCACCAGCCGGACAGCGAACACCGGGGAGCTGTTTTTT.

This chain links TRBV18 with TRBJ2-7; perhaps TRBD1 as D (5 bases). V was trimmed by 4 bases and J by 2 bases, leaving 12 bases between them. Per germline, CDR1 KGHSH and CDR2 LQKENI. There are 14 residues in the CDR3. Here the CDR3 reads CASSRAGPAYEQYF. CDR3 nucleotide sequence: TGTGCCAGCTCACGGGCAGGGCCGGCCTACGAGCAGTACTTC.

V gene TRBV28 combines with J gene TRBJ2-1; D ambiguous. Germline V gene sequence: CDR1 MDHEN, CDR2 SYDVKM. V lost 1 base and J lost 5, with 15 bases in between. The CDR3 has 16 residues. The DNA of the CDR3 is TGTGCCAGCAGTTTATTCCCGCCCCAGGCAAACAATGAGCAGTTCTTC. As protein: CASSLFPPQANNEQFF. Based on the CDR3 plus reference TRBV28 and TRBJ2-1, the full variable domain is DVKVTQSSRYLVKRTGEKVFLECVQDMDHENMFWYRQDPGLGLRLIYFSYDVKMKEKGDIPEGYSVSREKKERFSLILESASTNQTSMYLCASSLFPPQANNEQFFGPGTRLTVL.

The J gene is TRBJ2-2, the V gene TRBV9; 8 bases agree with TRBD2. Germline V gene sequence: CDR1 SGDLS, CDR2 YYNGEE. The CDR3 spans 18 residues. Trimming at V came to 0 bases and at J to 0 bases, leaving 7 bases not matched to a gene. The CDR3 region is CASSVGGSGVANTGELFF. The CDR3 DNA reads as TGTGCCAGCAGCGTAGGAGGTAGCGGGGTAGCGAACACCGGGGAGCTGTTTTTT.

The V call is TRBV29-1, the J call TRBJ1-1; TRBD1 matches 7 bases. After removal of 5 bases from V and 8 bases from J, the junction contained 5 bases not matched to a gene. This CDR3 spans 11 amino acids. The germline CDR1 and CDR2 sequences are SQVTM and ANQGSEA. CDR3 sequence reads: CSVPGTVEAFF. DNA of the CDR3: TGCAGCGTTCCGGGGACAGTGGAAGCTTTCTTT. The variable domain in full, completed from reference TRBV29-1 and TRBJ1-1, reads SAVISQKPSRDICQRGTSLTIQCQVDSQVTMMFWYRQQPGQSLTLIATANQGSEATYESGFVIDKFPISRPNLTFSTLTVSNMSPEDSSIYLCSVPGTVEAFFGQGTRLTVV.

This clone was picked up one time. This sequence joins TRBV6-6 and TRBJ2-7; D is uncertain. The V end lost 6 bases, the J end lost 6 bases, and 15 bases lay between the germline ends. Germline V gene lookup returns CDR1 MNHNY and CDR2 SVGAGI (reference sequence). The CDR3 is 13 amino acids. The CDR3 is CASSNSLWAEQYF. The CDR3 coding sequence is TGTGCCAGCAGCAATAGTCTCTGGGCCGAGCAGTACTTC.

The rearrangement joins TRBV18 to TRBJ2-7, with 8 bases matching TRBD1. The germline gives CDR1 KGHSH, CDR2 LQKENI. The V and J ends lost 3 bases and 2 bases, in that order; junction bases with no gene match: 6. This CDR3 contains 15 residues. The CDR3 sequence: CASSPRGQLTYEQYF. The CDR3 region has the DNA TGTGCCAGCTCACCCAGGGGGCAGCTCACCTACGAGCAGTACTTC.

As concerns this clone: The junction departs from germline at one end; a sequencing error may be responsible. The CDR3 loop is CARESGRVYDEQFF. The CDR3 coding sequence is TGTGCCAGAGAAAGCGGGAGGGTCTACGATGAGCAGTTCTTC. This sequence joins TRBV9 and TRBJ2-1; TRBD2 aligns across 10 bases. The germline CDR1 and CDR2 sequences are SGDLS and YYNGEE. The CDR3 totals 14 residues.

This chain links TRBV6-1 with TRBJ2-3; 12 bases agree with TRBD2. Germline V gene sequence: CDR1 MNHNS, CDR2 SASEGT. V lost 11 bases and J lost 2; bases outside the gene matches: 5. CDR3 length equals 14 residues. The CDR3 region has the DNA TGTGCCCGAGGACTAGCGGGGTCCACAGATACGCAGTATTTT. This gives the protein CARGLAGSTDTQYF.

This chain links TRBV5-6 with TRBJ1-4; D is unclear. Per the germline V gene, CDR1 is SGHDT and CDR2 is YYEEEE. The CDR3 is 15 amino acids. V lost 4 bases to trimming and J lost 8 bases, with 18 bases between them. This CDR3 reads CASSPRAGDGEKLFF. The CDR3 DNA reads as TGTGCCAGCAGCCCCCGGGCCGGGGATGGGGAAAAACTGTTTTTT.

This clone was observed a single time. The J gene is TRBJ1-4, the V gene TRBV2; TRBD1 matches at 9 bases. Germline V gene sequence: CDR1 SNHLY, CDR2 FYNNEI. The length of the CDR3 is 13 residues. The ends lost 6 bases at V and 7 bases at J; junction bases unmatched: 3. CDR3 sequence: CASRQGALEKLFF. CDR3 nucleotide sequence: TGTGCCAGCAGACAGGGGGCGCTTGAAAAACTGTTTTTT.

Worth noting for this clone: The junction departs from the called germline gene at one end, perhaps through a read error. The chain combines TRBV15 with TRBJ1-1, with D maybe TRBD1 (5 bases). Germline values: CDR1 LNHNV, CDR2 YYDKDF (reference sequence). The CDR3 consists of 14 residues. CDR3 sequence reads: CATSRDRGNAEAFF. In nucleotides, the CDR3 is TGTGCCACCAGCAGAGATCGGGGGAACGCTGAAGCTTTCTTT.

The chain employs TRBV5-1 and TRBJ1-2; 7 bases map to TRBD1. Unmatched junction bases numbered 4, after V lost 0 bases and J lost 2 bases. Germline lookup yields CDR1 SGHRS and CDR2 YFSETQ. The CDR3 contains 15 residues. CDR3 nucleotide sequence: TGCGCCAGCAGCTTGGGCAGGGGGAAGAACTATGGCTACACCTTC. Protein sequence: CASSLGRGKNYGYTF.